The 24 T cell receptor beta chains below come from one sample, sequenced in a study of shared clonotypes between healthy human individuals. Terminally differentiated effector memory CD45RA+ cells were excluded from the naive CD8 cells, which were CD45RO-negative and positively selected for CCR7. The method was immunoSEQ multiplex PCR; TCRdb's version includes in-frame clones alone and lacks a portion of them. The table includes under 850,000 clones, 80% to 95% detected once. The sequencing sample was made of naive CD8+ T cells sorted from blood. Every receptor here comes from a man younger than 40 in good health.

The genes are TRBV7-2 and TRBJ2-5, with 7 bases that match TRBD1. Germline assignment: CDR1 SGHTA and CDR2 FQGNSA. This CDR3 comprises 12 residues. Losses at the gene ends were 11 bases for V and 3 bases for J; bases not matched to a gene: 6. The CDR3, as DNA: TGTGCCTCCGAAGGGGGCGAAGAGACCCAGTACTTC. Its protein is CASEGGEETQYF.

The rearrangement uses TRBV7-2 and TRBJ2-1, with 10 bases fitting TRBD2. Germline V CDR1 and CDR2: SGHTA, FQGNSA. Trimming removed 5 bases from V and 4 bases from J; junction bases left unmatched: 5. This CDR3 spans 15 amino acids. This chain's CDR3 is CASSPIAGGYNEQFF. The CDR3 nucleotides are TGTGCCAGCAGCCCCATAGCGGGAGGATACAATGAGCAGTTCTTC.

The V gene is TRBV11-1, the J gene TRBJ2-1; a weak D match, TRBD2 (5 bases). The CDR3 has 16 amino acids. V was trimmed by 3 bases and J by 0 bases, leaving 12 bases between them. The germline gives CDR1 SGHAT, CDR2 FQDESV (reference sequence). This CDR3 reads CASSFLRASSYNEQFF. As DNA, the CDR3 is TGTGCCAGCAGCTTCCTGCGGGCTAGCTCCTACAATGAGCAGTTCTTC.

The genes are TRBV11-1 and TRBJ2-5, with D unclear. In germline, CDR1 is SGHAT, CDR2 FQDESV (reference sequence). Trimming cost V 5 bases and J 5 bases, with 9 bases left between them. This CDR3 is 12 amino acids long. The CDR3 DNA reads TGTGCCAGCAGCCAGGACGGGGAGACCCAGTACTTC. This encodes CASSQDGETQYF.

This chain connects TRBV7-6 to TRBJ2-1, with TRBD2 matching over 11 bases. The CDR3 runs 16 residues. V lost 4 bases, J lost 6 bases, and 8 bases stayed unmatched. Germline values: CDR1 SGHVS, CDR2 FNYEAQ. The DNA of the CDR3 is TGTGCCAGCAGCTCGACCGGGACTAGCGGTACCAATGAGCAGTTCTTC. Its translation: CASSSTGTSGTNEQFF.

The V call is TRBV19, the J call TRBJ2-7, with 7 positions matching TRBD1. CDR3 length equals 17 residues. Per germline, CDR1 LNHDA and CDR2 SQIVND (reference sequence). V gave up 3 bases and J gave up 6 bases; unmatched junction bases: 17. The chain's CDR3 is CASSITSLGDREFEQYF. DNA for the CDR3: TGTGCCAGTAGTATTACAAGCCTAGGTGACAGGGAATTCGAGCAGTACTTC.

CDR3 amino acids: CSLLAGATGELFF. The CDR3 nucleotides are TGCAGCTTATTAGCGGGAGCCACCGGGGAGCTGTTTTTT. This chain links TRBV29-1 with TRBJ2-2; 9 bases agree with TRBD2. The CDR3 length is 13 residues. Germline V gene lookup returns CDR1 SQVTM and CDR2 ANQGSEA. J lost 4 bases, V lost 8 bases, and 5 bases had no gene match.

This chain's CDR3 is CASSLAFPKDRNMNTEAFF. The CDR3 DNA sequence: TGTGCCAGCAGCTTAGCGTTTCCCAAGGACAGGAACATGAACACTGAAGCTTTCTTT. The chain is built from TRBV7-9 and TRBJ1-1; 7 bases align to TRBD1. CDR1 and CDR2 (germline): SEHNR, FQNEAQ (reference sequence). The V segment lost 0 bases and the J segment 0 bases; nucleotides outside the gene matches: 13. The CDR3 consists of 19 residues.

The chain combines TRBV28 with TRBJ2-1; 9 bases are a match to TRBD2. CDR3 length: 14 residues. V lost 6 bases, J lost 2 bases, and 2 bases stayed unmatched. Germline CDR1 and CDR2: MDHEN and SYDVKM. The CDR3 loop reads CASSPSGTYNEQFF. The CDR3 nucleotides read TGTGCCAGCAGCCCTAGCGGGACCTACAATGAGCAGTTCTTC.

The sample holds one count of this clone. The chain's CDR3 is CASGRTGGSYEQYF. The CDR3 DNA is TGTGCCAGCGGAAGGACAGGGGGTTCCTACGAGCAGTACTTC. J is TRBJ2-7 and V is TRBV25-1; TRBD1 aligns across 10 bases. Trimming cost V 8 bases and J 1 base; bases outside gene matches: 5. This CDR3 contains 14 residues. Germline values: CDR1 MGHDK, CDR2 SYGVNS.

This chain connects TRBV18 to TRBJ2-7; maybe TRBD2 (6 bases). Deletions cut 6 bases from V and 0 bases from J, with 9 bases between. Per the germline V gene, CDR1 is KGHSH and CDR2 is LQKENI. The CDR3 totals 13 residues. CDR3 amino acids: CASSDGSSYEQYF. The CDR3 nucleotides read TGTGCCAGCTCGGACGGGAGCTCCTACGAGCAGTACTTC.

This chain connects TRBV27 to TRBJ1-1, with 7 positions matching TRBD1. CDR3 length: 16 amino acids. V trimming: 4 bases; J trimming: 3 bases; junction bases outside the gene matches: 11. Germline-derived CDR1 and CDR2 are MNHEY and SMNVEV (reference sequence). The CDR3 DNA reads as TGTGCCAGCAGTTCTCAGGGGGGAGGTCGCGACACTGAAGCTTTCTTT. Translation: CASSSQGGGRDTEAFF.

The chain carries TRBV4-1 and TRBJ2-7; no firm D call. CDR1 is MGHRA, CDR2 YSYEKL, per germline. The CDR3 runs 15 residues. The germline V and J ends were trimmed by 0 bases and 3 bases, with 12 bases remaining between them. As DNA, the CDR3 is TGCGCCAGCAGCCAAGATATTGGCCAGATCTACGAGCAGTACTTC. Amino acids: CASSQDIGQIYEQYF.

This chain connects TRBV11-2 to TRBJ1-1; 8 bases are a match to TRBD1. Per the germline V gene, CDR1 is SGHAT and CDR2 is FQNNGV. This CDR3 is 15 amino acids long. J gave up 1 base and V 5 bases, and 6 bases lay outside the gene matches. CDR3 nucleotide sequence: TGTGCCAGCAGCCAATGGGACAGGACGAACACTGAAGCTTTCTTT. As protein: CASSQWDRTNTEAFF.

This clone was seen a single time. The chain couples TRBV11-2 to TRBJ2-3; 7 bases match TRBD2. From germline, CDR1 is SGHAT and CDR2 FQNNGV. J was trimmed by 2 bases and V by 2 bases; bases with no gene match: 4. This CDR3 region has 15 residues. CDR3 region: CASSLRLADTDTQYF. The CDR3 nucleotides are TGTGCCAGCAGCTTACGCCTAGCGGACACAGATACGCAGTATTTT.

V usage is TRBV6-1 and J usage is TRBJ2-7, with 9 nucleotides matching TRBD1. The V gene end was trimmed by 6 bases and the J gene end by 0 bases; junction bases not matched to a gene: 3. The CDR3 extends over 14 amino acids. CDR1 is MNHNS and CDR2 is SASEGT in the germline V gene. CDR3 region: CASSPTGGSYEQYF. DNA of the CDR3: TGTGCCAGCAGCCCGACAGGGGGCTCCTACGAGCAGTACTTC.

This chain joins TRBV21-1 and TRBJ2-5; the listed D gene, TRBD2, was not tested against the DNA. TRBV21-1 is tagged as a pseudogene. The CDR3 contains 14 residues. The CDR3 here is CASSGRVIWETQYF. The CDR3 nucleotides read TGTGCCAGCAGCGGGCGGGTTATTTGGGAGACCCAGTACTTC.

This chain links TRBV27 with TRBJ2-7, with D maybe TRBD2 (6 bases). The CDR3 is 12 amino acids. V lost 8 bases, J lost 4 bases, and 12 bases lay in between. The V gene's germline CDR1 is MNHEY and CDR2 SMNVEV (reference sequence). The CDR3 region is CASVGSGYEQYF. The CDR3 DNA sequence: TGTGCCAGCGTCGGGAGTGGGTACGAGCAGTACTTC.

The genes are TRBV14 and TRBJ2-7; D remains unclear. CDR3 length: 17 amino acids. Germline values: CDR1 SGHDN, CDR2 FVKESK. V lost 4 bases to trimming and J lost 6 bases, with 25 bases between them. Here the CDR3 reads CASSPTSLATIQGEQYF. The CDR3 coding sequence is TGTGCCAGCAGCCCAACCTCTTTAGCTACAATCCAAGGCGAGCAGTACTTC.

CDR3 amino acids: CASSKGDEQFF. The CDR3 bases are TGTGCCAGCAGCAAGGGGGATGAGCAGTTCTTC. The J gene is TRBJ2-1, the V gene TRBV7-9; D may be TRBD1 (6 bases). The CDR3 runs 11 residues. Germline V gene lookup returns CDR1 SEHNR and CDR2 FQNEAQ (reference sequence). The ends were cut back, 5 bases at V and 8 bases at J, with 7 bases in the middle.

The chain carries TRBV29-1 and TRBJ2-6; TRBD1 aligns across 8 bases. V was clipped by 0 bases and J by 2 bases; unmatched bases: 6. The CDR3 sequence is 17 residues long. Germline V gives CDR1 SQVTM, CDR2 ANQGSEA. CDR3 sequence (DNA): TGCAGCGTTGAAGACCGGAAACAGGGGGCTGGGGCCAACGTCCTGACTTTC. This sequence encodes CSVEDRKQGAGANVLTF. Complete variable domain (other parts from reference TRBV29-1 and TRBJ2-6): SAVISQKPSRDICQRGTSLTIQCQVDSQVTMMFWYRQQPGQSLTLIATANQGSEATYESGFVIDKFPISRPNLTFSTLTVSNMSPEDSSIYLCSVEDRKQGAGANVLTFGAGSRLTVL.

As regards this clone: A much more abundant neighbour one base away suggests this may be a read error. The rearrangement uses TRBV5-1 and TRBJ2-1, with D perhaps being TRBD1 or TRBD2 (5 bases each). This CDR3 is 17 amino acids long. CDR1 and CDR2 from the germline V gene are SGHRS and YFSETQ. V was cut by 0 bases and J by 8 bases, with 21 bases left in between. CDR3 residues: CASSLEGVAAMGDEQFF. In nucleotides, the CDR3 is TGCGCCAGCAGCTTGGAAGGGGTGGCCGCAATGGGGGATGAGCAGTTCTTC.

The genes are TRBV27 and TRBJ2-5; tentative D call: TRBD2 (5 bases). The germline gives CDR1 MNHEY, CDR2 SMNVEV (reference sequence). Trimming left V 6 bases short and J 7 bases short, with 15 bases between. This CDR3 is 13 amino acids long. CDR3 DNA sequence: TGTGCCAGCAGCACTTACGGAAGCGGGACCCAGTACTTC. It codes for CASSTYGSGTQYF.

This chain joins TRBV6-6 and TRBJ1-1, with TRBD1 as a possible D gene (5 bases). V gave up 6 bases and J gave up 1 base, with 12 bases separating them. The CDR3 spans 14 residues. Germline V gene data show CDR1 as MNHNY and CDR2 as SVGAGI (reference sequence). In DNA form, the CDR3 reads TGTGCCAGCAGGAAGACAGTGAGGAACACTGAAGCTTTCTTT. Translating it yields CASRKTVRNTEAFF.